This T cell receptor (beta chain) derives from a study of OX40 agonist ivuxolimab in advanced cancers. Study-level findings and limits: Some nonresponders also had low normalized T-cell clonal expansion.

Details on this clone: The antigen is unknown.

Sequenced by immunoSEQ multiplex PCR; TCRdb stores in-frame clones only, minus some. Of 57,000 or so clones listed, roughly 86% were seen once; the top ten hold approximately 4%. CDR1 is SGDLS, CDR2 YYNGEE, per germline. The CDR3 has 15 residues. The V gene end was trimmed by 4 bases and the J gene end by 6 bases; junction bases not matched to a gene: 7. The chain links TRBV9 to TRBJ2-1; 10 positions agree with TRBD2. This specimen was CD4+ or CD8+ T cells sorted from blood, taken in a trial of the OX40 agonist ivuxolimab. The TCR sequence derives from an adult with an advanced solid tumor such as melanoma, head and neck, liver or kidney cancer. The CDR3 is CASSPLAGAGNEQFF. CDR3 in DNA: TGTGCCAGCAGCCCCCTAGCGGGGGCGGGCAATGAGCAGTTCTTC.